This T cell receptor beta chain was sequenced for a study of CXCR3-negative and CXCR3-positive naive CD8 T cells. As to this clonotype: The target antigen is unknown.

This CDR3 is built from 16 residues. The germline gives CDR1 MNHNS, CDR2 SASEGT. 5' RACE that incorporated UMI labels was used to prepare the TRB cDNA libraries. TCRdb re-called the 5' RACE reads; every CDR3 protein appears as one record, without DNA. The sample spans roughly 99,000 distinct CDR3 sequences; the ten largest clones claim about 1%. Study-wide results and limits: Comparison of naive cells showed more hydrophobic TRB CDR3s in CXCR3-positive than in CXCR3-negative naive cells. After cryopreservation, expression of CXCR3 was partially reduced, and most assays were run with fresh PBMCs. Within a donor, both naive subsets shared TRBV-TRBJ usage, unlike memory cells.

The chain uses TRBV6-1 and TRBJ2-2; TCRdb gives TRBD1 as the D gene, but with no DNA this cannot be confirmed. The source of this sequence is a human donor in good health. Some clones in this sample may be carry-over from other donors' samples. Sequencing input: naive CXCR3+ CD8+ T cells from blood. Described subset: CD45RO-CCR7+CD27+CD95- naive CD8+ T cells expressing CXCR3 (TNR3+). The CDR3 region is CASTRVGRANTGELFF.